One TCR beta chain is described in this entry. Using RNA transcripts as the source, TCR beta CDR3 regions were amplified. The HTBI primer set was used in a first-round RT-PCR of the TCR CDR3. TCRdb reprocessed the multiplex PCR reads via MiXCR and lists one record per CDR3 protein. This table has 550,000 to 700,000 distinct CDR3 sequences, around 15% appearing once. These data come from a study of T cells in Graves' hyperthyroidism and ophthalmopathy. V lost 3 bases, J lost 0 bases, and 9 bases lay in between. The CDR3 totals 15 residues. The clonotype originates from a woman in her thirties or forties with Graves' ophthalmopathy. Source material: blood. V is TRBV12-3 or TRBV12-4 and J is TRBJ1-3; the D gene is possibly TRBD1 (6 bases). CDR3 DNA: TGTGCCAGCAGTTTGACAGGATTCTCTGGAAACACCATATATTTT. Its protein product is CASSLTGFSGNTIYF.